This T cell receptor beta chain was captured in a study of T cell responses to AZD1222 COVID-19 vaccine. The study's findings and limits: Clonal diversity was possibly underestimated, and white British individuals and females predominated among donors. Repertoire sampling happened only post peak T cell response. Close to half of all spike-specific TCRs reportedly target regions of the variants that are unmutated.

TCRdb keeps only in-frame clones here, not all; method: immunoSEQ multiplex PCR. The repertoire holds some 150,000 clones, with more than 85% as singletons. As to this clone: Its antigen is as yet unknown.

Germline loops: CDR1 MNHEY, CDR2 SVGAGI. The CDR3 is made up of 16 amino acids. Trimming shortened V by 4 bases and J by 4 bases, and 17 bases separated the two germline ends. Pooled in the analysis were second doses at about 4 or about 12 weeks. Sequenced material: peripheral blood, taken 28 days after the second AZD1222 dose. This clonotype originated in an adult who received the AZD1222 COVID-19 vaccine. The chain couples TRBV6-5 to TRBJ1-5, with D possibly TRBD1 on 5 matching bases. The CDR3 DNA is TGTGCCAGCAGTTTTCCCAGGGCTCGGTATAATCAGCCCCAGCATTTT. Translation gives CASSFPRARYNQPQHF.